Included here is one T cell receptor (beta chain) sequence, with context. Its specificity is not known. PCR amplification relied on 60 Vbeta primers (plus 13 Jbeta primers). TCRdb's table, derived via immunoSEQ multiplex PCR, lists solely in-frame clones and lacks some. The data contain about 140,000 clones, roughly four fifths of them singletons. This sample stems from a study of cytomegalovirus exposure and HLA in healthy donors. Study-wide points: Cytomegalovirus status was reportedly diagnosed by the classifier with high sensitivity and specificity.

V lost 1 base to trimming and J lost 3 bases; unmatched junction nucleotides: 6. CDR1 SGHDN and CDR2 FVKESK come from the germline V gene. The CDR3 runs 16 residues. V is TRBV14 and J is TRBJ2-5, with TRBD1 matching over 9 bases. The sequenced material came from PBMCs. This clonotype originated in a man aged 30 to 45 in good health and CMV-seropositive. The CDR3 loop is CASSQGGTGRKETQYF. CDR3 sequence (DNA): TGTGCCAGCAGCCAAGGGGGGACAGGGCGAAAAGAGACCCAGTACTTC.